These 30 T cell receptor beta chains came from one sample sequenced in a study of neurological immune-mediated disorders. TCRdb recomputed calls from the 5' RACE reads with MiXCR, one row per CDR3 protein. The table records 70,000 to 95,000 distinct CDR3 sequences, approximately 13% of them present only once. The time point was: longitudinal time-point 2. The sequencing sample was made of PBMCs. These receptors were collected from a female donor with HTLV-1-associated myelopathy (HAM/TSP).

At least ten counts were recorded for this clonotype. V and J are TRBV5-1 and TRBJ1-2; TRBD1 is a possible D gene (5 bases). Germline assignment: CDR1 SGHRS and CDR2 YFSETQ. The CDR3 spans 16 residues. The V end lost 4 bases, the J end lost 5 bases, and 21 bases lay between the germline ends. The CDR3 sequence: CASSPTDRAGYYGYTF. CDR3 DNA sequence: TGCGCCAGCAGCCCCACCGACAGAGCGGGTTATTATGGCTACACCTTC.

This clonotype was counted ten times or more. This chain joins TRBV7-9 and TRBJ1-2, with D maybe TRBD1 (6 bases). CDR3 length: 20 amino acids. V shed 5 bases and J shed 6 bases, with 34 bases lying between them. Germline V gene sequence: CDR1 SEHNR, CDR2 FQNEAQ (reference sequence). For the CDR3, the DNA is TGTGCCAGCAGCCCAATTTCCAGGGGACCGGGGGGCCGATCGTCGGATGGCTACACCTTC. It specifies CASSPISRGPGGRSSDGYTF.

Remarks on this clonotype: One junction end disagrees with the germline gene, perhaps due to a read error. The chain employs TRBV30 and TRBJ2-5, with D maybe TRBD2 (5 bases). Germline assignment: CDR1 GTSNPN and CDR2 SVGIG (reference sequence). This CDR3 spans 14 amino acids. CDR3 nucleotides: TGTTCCTGGAGGCCTTCCGGCGCCTTAGGGACCCAGTACTTC. Translation gives CSWRPSGALGTQYF.

This clonotype was seen repeatedly, ten times or more. This chain uses TRBV18 with TRBJ2-1; the match to TRBD2 covers 10 bases. Germline V gene lookup returns CDR1 KGHSH and CDR2 LQKENI. This CDR3 is 15 amino acids long. V lost 3 bases, J lost 7 bases, and 6 bases stayed unmatched. CDR3 DNA sequence: TGTGCCAGCTCACCTGAGCGGGGGGGCAGGAATGAGCAGTTCTTC. Translated, it gives CASSPERGGRNEQFF.

This clonotype was seen repeatedly, ten times or more. The gene calls are TRBV20-1 and TRBJ2-7, with D unresolved. The germline V gene encodes CDR1 DFQATT and CDR2 SNEGSKA (reference sequence). V was shortened by 1 base and J by 0 bases, with 13 bases between the two germline ends. This CDR3 has 15 amino acids. This chain's CDR3 is CSARGAFAYSYEQYF. DNA for the CDR3: TGCAGTGCTAGAGGGGCGTTTGCCTACTCCTACGAGCAGTACTTC.

This clonotype came up a few times. The chain combines TRBV28 with TRBJ2-1; D might be TRBD2 (5 bases). Germline-derived CDR1 and CDR2 are MDHEN and SYDVKM. The V gene lost 3 bases and the J gene lost 3 bases, with 9 bases spanning the gap. There are 14 residues in the CDR3. The CDR3 loop is CASSFQRNYNEQFF. CDR3 DNA sequence: TGTGCCAGCAGTTTCCAGCGGAACTACAATGAGCAGTTCTTC.

This clonotype was recorded many times. The rearrangement links TRBV5-1 to TRBJ1-1, with D unclear. This CDR3 is 14 amino acids long. Germline values: CDR1 SGHRS, CDR2 YFSETQ. V dropped 0 bases and J dropped 1 base, with 7 bases sitting between them. The CDR3 is CASSLASRNTEAFF. The CDR3 DNA sequence: TGCGCCAGCAGCTTGGCCAGCAGGAACACTGAAGCTTTCTTT.

Worth noting for this clonotype: One base away lies a much larger clone, so this may be a sequencing read error. V usage is TRBV5-1 and J usage is TRBJ2-6; D call uncertain. The CDR3 is made up of 14 amino acids. From germline, CDR1 is SGHRS and CDR2 YFSETQ. The germline V and J ends were trimmed by 4 bases and 3 bases, with 8 bases remaining between them. In nucleotides, the CDR3 is TGCGCCAGCAGCCAGCCCTTTGGGGCCAACGTCCTGACTTTC. It yields the protein CASSQPFGANVLTF.

This clonotype was found a few times. The chain combines TRBV20-1 with TRBJ2-7; 13 bases map to TRBD2. The CDR3 length is 16 residues. CDR1 DFQATT and CDR2 SNEGSKA come from the germline V gene (reference sequence). Unmatched junction bases numbered 6, after V lost 1 base and J lost 3 bases. The CDR3 DNA sequence: TGCAGTGCTAGAGGACTAGCGGGGGGTTCCTTCTACGAGCAGTACTTC. It yields the protein CSARGLAGGSFYEQYF.

The table lists this clonotype with many counts. The genes are TRBV28 and TRBJ2-1, with D maybe TRBD1 (5 bases). Germline V CDR1 and CDR2: MDHEN, SYDVKM. The CDR3 has 12 residues. Trimming shortened V by 3 bases and J by 10 bases, and 10 bases separated the two germline ends. The CDR3 nucleotides are TGTGCCAGCAGTTTTTTAAACAGGGAGCAGTTCTTC. This sequence encodes CASSFLNREQFF.

This clonotype was counted many times. J is TRBJ2-5 and V is TRBV5-1, with 10 nucleotides matching TRBD1. The V gene's germline CDR1 is SGHRS and CDR2 YFSETQ. The CDR3 has 15 amino acids. With 3 bases clipped from V and 5 bases from J, the junction kept 7 bases outside the gene matches. The CDR3 sequence is CASSSATGGDETQYF. CDR3 coding DNA: TGCGCCAGCAGCTCAGCGACAGGGGGCGACGAGACCCAGTACTTC.

This sequence joins TRBV6-1 and TRBJ2-1, with 9 bases fitting TRBD2. V was pared by 2 bases and J by 7 bases, with 6 bases of the junction left unmatched. This CDR3 has 15 residues. From germline, CDR1 is MNHNS and CDR2 SASEGT. The CDR3 DNA reads TGTGCCAGCAGTGAATCTGCGGGGGGGCTAAATGAGCAGTTCTTC. Protein product: CASSESAGGLNEQFF.

This clonotype was recorded many times. The CDR3 sequence: CASSQTGGSRDEQFF. For the CDR3, the DNA is TGTGCCAGCAGCCAAACCGGGGGCAGTCGGGATGAGCAGTTCTTC. The chain has TRBV4-2 and TRBJ2-1, with D perhaps TRBD1 or TRBD2 (6 bases each). V was cut by 2 bases and J by 8 bases, with 16 bases left in between. This CDR3 region has 15 residues. Germline CDR1 LGHNA, CDR2 YNFKEQ.

On this clonotype: Just one base apart from a much larger clone, this may be a read error. The chain joins TRBV2 to TRBJ2-2, with D unclear. The CDR3 is 14 amino acids. Trimming took 6 bases from V and 7 from J, leaving 15 bases between them. In germline, CDR1 is SNHLY, CDR2 FYNNEI. The chain's CDR3 is CASRRPPGSGELFF. In nucleotides, the CDR3 is TGTGCCAGCAGGAGGCCCCCGGGCAGCGGGGAGCTGTTTTTT.

This clonotype was counted a few times. Just one base apart from a much larger clone, this may be a read error. The rearrangement links TRBV12-3 or TRBV12-4 to TRBJ2-2; TRBD1 is a possible D gene (7 bases). CDR3 length: 15 amino acids. CDR3 protein: CASNLEGQNTWELFF. The CDR3 coding sequence is TGTGCCAGCAACCTGGAGGGACAGAACACCTGGGAGCTGTTTTTT.

This clonotype was seen ten or more times. The chain uses TRBV28 and TRBJ2-7; TRBD1 aligns across 8 bases. The CDR3 is made up of 15 amino acids. V shed 5 bases, J shed 0 bases, and the junction held 6 bases outside the gene matches. Germline CDR1 MDHEN, CDR2 SYDVKM. This CDR3 is CASSLRDRHSYEQYF. The CDR3 DNA sequence: TGTGCCAGCAGTCTCCGGGACAGGCACTCCTACGAGCAGTACTTC.

This chain joins TRBV5-1 and TRBJ2-7, with a weak D call TRBD1 (6 bases). V lost 2 bases and J 7 bases, leaving 22 bases between the germline ends. The V gene's germline CDR1 is SGHRS and CDR2 YFSETQ. CDR3 size: 16 residues. The CDR3 DNA is TGCGCCAGCAGCTTTGGGGACATGTCTCTTGGGGAGGAGCAGTACTTC. Translating it yields CASSFGDMSLGEEQYF.

This chain links TRBV29-1 with TRBJ1-2; TRBD1 might be the D (5 bases). The CDR3 totals 11 residues. Deletions cut 2 bases from V and 13 bases from J, with 14 bases between. The V gene's germline CDR1 is SQVTM and CDR2 ANQGSEA. Here the CDR3 reads CSVESGYSCTF. CDR3 DNA: TGCAGCGTTGAATCAGGGTACAGCTGCACCTTC.

This clonotype was detected many times. The genes are TRBV10-3 and TRBJ1-4, with 7 positions matching TRBD1. Germline lookup yields CDR1 ENHRY and CDR2 SYGVKD. CDR3 size: 20 residues. Germline trimming cut 2 bases from V and 2 bases from J; bases unmatched to any gene: 17. CDR3 sequence: CAISEHKRNTGAETNEKLFF. The DNA for the CDR3 is TGTGCCATCAGTGAGCACAAGAGAAACACAGGGGCCGAGACTAATGAAAAACTGTTTTTT.

This clonotype was detected a few times. The V and J genes are TRBV27 and TRBJ2-7, with 9 bases fitting TRBD1. J was trimmed by 1 base and V by 3 bases; bases with no gene match: 4. The CDR3 loop spans 15 amino acids. Germline CDR1 MNHEY, CDR2 SMNVEV (reference sequence). CDR3 sequence: CASSFYRGPSYEQYF. DNA for the CDR3: TGTGCCAGCAGTTTTTACAGGGGGCCTTCCTACGAGCAGTACTTC.

This clonotype has at least ten counts. The chain uses TRBV28 and TRBJ1-1; TRBD1 matches 7 bases. Germline V gene data show CDR1 as MDHEN and CDR2 as SYDVKM. The trim removed 7 bases at V and 0 bases at J, leaving 11 bases unmatched. This CDR3 has 16 amino acids. The CDR3 nucleotides are TGTGCCAGCATTCGAGCTGGCAGGGGGATGAACACTGAAGCTTTCTTT. Protein product: CASIRAGRGMNTEAFF.

This clonotype has ten or more counts. This rearrangement joins TRBV7-2 to TRBJ2-6; D possibly corresponds to TRBD2 (6 bases). V lost 1 base to trimming and J lost 0 bases, with 10 bases between them. The CDR3 covers 17 residues. In germline, CDR1 is SGHTA, CDR2 FQGNSA. The CDR3 reads CASSLVWRGSGANVLTF. As DNA, the CDR3 is TGTGCCAGCAGCTTAGTATGGAGGGGCTCTGGGGCCAACGTCCTGACTTTC.

This clonotype was recorded at least ten times. The chain links TRBV5-1 to TRBJ2-2, with D uncertain. This CDR3 has 15 amino acids. From germline, CDR1 is SGHRS and CDR2 YFSETQ. V was trimmed by 0 bases and J by 0 bases, leaving 6 bases between them. For the CDR3, the DNA is TGCGCCAGCAGCTTGGCTAACCCGAACACCGGGGAGCTGTTTTTT. It is translated as CASSLANPNTGELFF.

In this sample, this clonotype turned up many times. This rearrangement joins TRBV5-1 to TRBJ2-7; D perhaps matches TRBD2 (6 bases). The CDR3 totals 14 residues. Germline loops: CDR1 SGHRS, CDR2 YFSETQ. Trimming removed 4 bases from V and 1 base from J, with 12 bases in between. This CDR3 is CASSREPSSYEQYF. For the CDR3, the DNA is TGCGCCAGCAGCCGGGAGCCCAGTTCCTACGAGCAGTACTTC.

Details on this clonotype: It may be a read error: a sequence one base away is much more abundant. The J gene is TRBJ2-5, the V gene TRBV7-6; D not certain. CDR1 is SGHVS and CDR2 is FNYEAQ in the germline V gene. This CDR3 region has 13 residues. The CDR3 is CASSFINGETQCF. The CDR3 nucleotides are TGTGCCAGCAGCTTTATTAACGGAGAGACCCAGTGCTTC.

The chain is built from TRBV29-1 and TRBJ2-2; 8 nucleotides agree with TRBD1. The CDR3 spans 14 residues. The germline V gene encodes CDR1 SQVTM and CDR2 ANQGSEA. The ends lost 6 bases at V and 4 bases at J; junction bases unmatched: 7. CDR3 loop: CSVPVDRVTGELFF. CDR3 sequence (DNA): TGCAGCGTCCCCGTGGACAGGGTCACCGGGGAGCTGTTTTTT.

This clonotype was recorded at least ten times. The rearrangement joins TRBV10-2 to TRBJ2-7; no reliable D call. The germline V gene has CDR1 WSHSY and CDR2 SAAADI. Trimming pared 6 bases from V and 3 bases from J, leaving 3 bases between. CDR3 length: 10 amino acids. In DNA, the CDR3 is TGCGCCAGCAGAGACTACGAGCAGTACTTC. Its protein product is CASRDYEQYF.

This clonotype appeared many times. V is TRBV9 and J is TRBJ1-2; possible D gene TRBD1, 5 bases. The CDR3 is 14 residues long. From germline, CDR1 is SGDLS and CDR2 YYNGEE. Trimming stripped 0 bases from V and 6 bases from J, with 12 bases between. The CDR3 DNA reads as TGTGCCAGCAGCGTAGGAAGGGGAAAGGATGGCTACACCTTC. This sequence encodes CASSVGRGKDGYTF.

This clonotype came up many times. The rearrangement uses TRBV7-7 and TRBJ2-5; D may be TRBD2 (5 bases). This CDR3 is 14 amino acids long. V lost 2 bases to trimming and J lost 1 base, with 8 bases between them. In germline, CDR1 is SSHAT, CDR2 FNYEAQ (reference sequence). The CDR3 spells CASSLWSGQETQYF. The CDR3 bases are TGTGCCAGCAGCTTATGGAGCGGCCAAGAGACCCAGTACTTC.

In its sample, this clonotype was seen many times. The chain joins TRBV5-1 to TRBJ2-7, with TRBD2 matching 9 bases. The CDR3 has 15 residues. V lost 1 base to trimming and J lost 0 bases; unmatched junction nucleotides: 2. Germline lookup yields CDR1 SGHRS and CDR2 YFSETQ. CDR3: CASSLLAGPSYEQYF. CDR3 nucleotide sequence: TGCGCCAGCAGCTTGCTAGCGGGGCCCTCCTACGAGCAGTACTTC.